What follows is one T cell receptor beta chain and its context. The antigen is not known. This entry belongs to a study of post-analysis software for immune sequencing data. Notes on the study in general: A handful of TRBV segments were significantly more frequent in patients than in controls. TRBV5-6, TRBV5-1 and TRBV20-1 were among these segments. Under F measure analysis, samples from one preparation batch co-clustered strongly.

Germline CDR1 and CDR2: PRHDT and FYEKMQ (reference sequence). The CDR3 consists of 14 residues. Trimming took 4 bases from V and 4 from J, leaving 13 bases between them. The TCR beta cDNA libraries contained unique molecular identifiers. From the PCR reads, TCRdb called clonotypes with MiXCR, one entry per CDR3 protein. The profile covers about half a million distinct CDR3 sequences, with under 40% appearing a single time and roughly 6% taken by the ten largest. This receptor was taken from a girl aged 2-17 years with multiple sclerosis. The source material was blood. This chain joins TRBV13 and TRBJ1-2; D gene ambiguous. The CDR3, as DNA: TGTGCCAGCAGCTCTGAAGGAGCCCTCTATGGCTACACCTTC. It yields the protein CASSSEGALYGYTF.